This T cell receptor beta chain derives from a study of T-cell reconstitution after alpha-beta-depleted transplantation in children. Unique molecular identifiers were incorporated when the TCRbeta library was constructed. MiXCR, run by TCRdb on the PCR reads, gives a single entry per CDR3 protein. The sample includes 530,000 or so distinct CDR3 sequences, over 25% seen only once; the top ten take less than 40%. Study results and caveats: After transplant, high TCRbeta diversity at day 60 in some patients arose from surviving recipient T cells and thymic progenitors.

As for this clonotype: The antigen is undetermined.

The germline V gene encodes CDR1 SEHNR and CDR2 FQNEAQ (reference sequence). The CDR3 spans 15 residues. V gave up 3 bases and J gave up 2 bases, with 10 bases separating them. This TCR came from a boy in the first two years of life with Wiskott-Aldrich syndrome, due to receive a stem cell transplant. This chain joins TRBV7-9 and TRBJ2-2; no reliable D call. The sample was PBMCs, taken before TCRalphabeta/CD19-depleted stem cell transplant. The CDR3 protein is CASSFGAVNTGELFF. The DNA of the CDR3 is TGTGCCAGCAGCTTCGGTGCGGTTAACACCGGGGAGCTGTTTTTT.